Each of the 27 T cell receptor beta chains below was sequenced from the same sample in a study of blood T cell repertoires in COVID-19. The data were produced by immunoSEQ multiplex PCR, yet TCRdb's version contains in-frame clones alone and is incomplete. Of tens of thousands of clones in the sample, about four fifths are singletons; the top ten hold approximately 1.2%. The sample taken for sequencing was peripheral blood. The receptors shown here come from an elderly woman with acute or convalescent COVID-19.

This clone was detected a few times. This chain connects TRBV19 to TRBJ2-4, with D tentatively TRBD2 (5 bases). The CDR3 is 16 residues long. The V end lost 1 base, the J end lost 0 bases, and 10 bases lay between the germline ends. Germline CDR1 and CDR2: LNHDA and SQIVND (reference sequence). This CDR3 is CASSIALALAKNIQYF. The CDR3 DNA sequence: TGTGCCAGTAGTATAGCGCTAGCACTAGCCAAAAACATTCAGTACTTC. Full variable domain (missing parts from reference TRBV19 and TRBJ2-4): DGGITQSPKYLFRKEGQNVTLSCEQNLNHDAMYWYRQDPGQGLRLIYYSQIVNDFQKGDIAEGYSVSREKKESFPLTVTSAQKNPTAFYLCASSIALALAKNIQYFGAGTRLSVL.

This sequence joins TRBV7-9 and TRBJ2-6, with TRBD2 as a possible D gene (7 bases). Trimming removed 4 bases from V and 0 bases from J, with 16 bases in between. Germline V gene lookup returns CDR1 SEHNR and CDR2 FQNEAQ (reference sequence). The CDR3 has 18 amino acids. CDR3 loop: CASSSAGAAFSGANVLTF. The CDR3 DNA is TGTGCCAGCAGCTCCGCGGGGGCGGCCTTCTCTGGGGCCAACGTCCTGACTTTC. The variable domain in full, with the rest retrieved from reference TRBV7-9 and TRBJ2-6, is DTGVSQNPRHKITKRGQNVTFRCDPISEHNRLYWYRQTLGQGPEFLTYFQNEAQLEKSRLLSDRFSAERPKGSFSTLEIQRTEQGDSAMYLCASSSAGAAFSGANVLTFGAGSRLTVL.

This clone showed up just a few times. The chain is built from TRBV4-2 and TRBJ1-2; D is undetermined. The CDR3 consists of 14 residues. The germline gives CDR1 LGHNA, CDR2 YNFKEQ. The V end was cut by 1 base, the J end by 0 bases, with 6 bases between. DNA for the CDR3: TGTGCCAGCAGCCAAGGTACTTCTAACTATGGCTACACCTTC. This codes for CASSQGTSNYGYTF.

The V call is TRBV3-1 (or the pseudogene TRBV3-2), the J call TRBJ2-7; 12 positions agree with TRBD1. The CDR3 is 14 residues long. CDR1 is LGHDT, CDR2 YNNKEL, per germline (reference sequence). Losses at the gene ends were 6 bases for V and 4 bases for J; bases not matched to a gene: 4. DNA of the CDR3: TGTGCCAGCAGGTCGGGACAGGGGGCTTACGAGCAGTACTTC. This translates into CASRSGQGAYEQYF.

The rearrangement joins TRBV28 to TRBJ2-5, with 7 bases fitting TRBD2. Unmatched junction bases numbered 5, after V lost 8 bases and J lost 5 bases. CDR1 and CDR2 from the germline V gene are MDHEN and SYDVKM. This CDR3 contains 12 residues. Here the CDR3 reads CASRSSGETQYF. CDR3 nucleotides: TGTGCCAGCCGCAGTAGCGGGGAGACCCAGTACTTC.

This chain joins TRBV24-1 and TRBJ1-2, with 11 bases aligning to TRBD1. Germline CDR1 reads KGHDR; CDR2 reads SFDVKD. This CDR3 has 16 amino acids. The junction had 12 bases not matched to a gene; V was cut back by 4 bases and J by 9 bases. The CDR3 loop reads CATSDARTGGLLSYTF. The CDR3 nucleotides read TGTGCCACCAGTGACGCGAGGACAGGGGGCTTGTTGAGCTACACCTTC.

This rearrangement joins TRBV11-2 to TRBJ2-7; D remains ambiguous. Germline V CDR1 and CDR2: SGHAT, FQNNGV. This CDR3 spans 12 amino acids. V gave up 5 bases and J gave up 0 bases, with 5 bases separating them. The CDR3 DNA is TGTGCCAGCAGCATCTCCTCCTACGAGCAGTACTTC. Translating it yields CASSISSYEQYF.

The CDR3 coding sequence is TGTGCCAGTAGTAGGCGACAGGAGTATGGCTACACCTTC. As protein: CASSRRQEYGYTF. The J gene is TRBJ1-2, the V gene TRBV19; tentative D call: TRBD1 (6 bases). Germline lookup yields CDR1 LNHDA and CDR2 SQIVND (reference sequence). The CDR3 is 13 residues long. Trimming left V 4 bases short and J 5 bases short, with 11 bases between. The full variable domain, completed using reference TRBV19 and TRBJ1-2, is DGGITQSPKYLFRKEGQNVTLSCEQNLNHDAMYWYRQDPGQGLRLIYYSQIVNDFQKGDIAEGYSVSREKKESFPLTVTSAQKNPTAFYLCASSRRQEYGYTFGSGTRLTVV.

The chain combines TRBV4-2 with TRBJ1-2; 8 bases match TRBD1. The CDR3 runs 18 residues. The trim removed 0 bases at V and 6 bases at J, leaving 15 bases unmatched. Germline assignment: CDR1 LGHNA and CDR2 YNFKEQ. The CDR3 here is CASSQDLGAGGQVDGYTF. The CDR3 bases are TGTGCCAGCAGCCAAGATCTGGGCGCCGGGGGACAGGTGGATGGCTACACCTTC.

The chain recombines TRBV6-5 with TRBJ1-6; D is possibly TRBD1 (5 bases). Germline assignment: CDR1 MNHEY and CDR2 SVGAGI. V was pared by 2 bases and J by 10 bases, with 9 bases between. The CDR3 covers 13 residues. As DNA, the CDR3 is TGTGCCAGCAGTTACGTCCAGGGATCACCCCTCCACTTT. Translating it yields CASSYVQGSPLHF.

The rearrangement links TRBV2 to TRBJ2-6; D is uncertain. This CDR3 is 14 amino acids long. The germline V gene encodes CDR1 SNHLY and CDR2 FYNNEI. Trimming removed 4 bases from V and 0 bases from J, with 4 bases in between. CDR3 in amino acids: CASSVRSGANVLTF. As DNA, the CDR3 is TGTGCCAGCAGTGTCCGCTCTGGGGCCAACGTCCTGACTTTC.

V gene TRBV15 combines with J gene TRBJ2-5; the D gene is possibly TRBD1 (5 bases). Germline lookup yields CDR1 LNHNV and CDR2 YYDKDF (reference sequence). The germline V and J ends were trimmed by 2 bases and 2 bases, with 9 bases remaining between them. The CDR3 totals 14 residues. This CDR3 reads CATSRMGRQETQYF. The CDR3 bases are TGTGCCACCAGCAGAATGGGGCGGCAAGAGACCCAGTACTTC.

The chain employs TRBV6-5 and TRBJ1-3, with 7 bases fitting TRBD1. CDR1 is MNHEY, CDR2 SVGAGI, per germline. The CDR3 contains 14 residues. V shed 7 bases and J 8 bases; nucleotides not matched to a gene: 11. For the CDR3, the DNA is TGTGCCAGCACCCCGACAGGGACGGTATACACCATATATTTT. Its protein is CASTPTGTVYTIYF.

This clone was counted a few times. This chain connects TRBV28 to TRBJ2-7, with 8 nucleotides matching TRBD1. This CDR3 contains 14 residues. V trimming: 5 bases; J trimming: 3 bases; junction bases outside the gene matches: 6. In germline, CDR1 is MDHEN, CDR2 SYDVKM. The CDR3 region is CASSLGQGLYEQYF. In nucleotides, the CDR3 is TGTGCCAGCAGTCTCGGACAGGGTCTCTACGAGCAGTACTTC.

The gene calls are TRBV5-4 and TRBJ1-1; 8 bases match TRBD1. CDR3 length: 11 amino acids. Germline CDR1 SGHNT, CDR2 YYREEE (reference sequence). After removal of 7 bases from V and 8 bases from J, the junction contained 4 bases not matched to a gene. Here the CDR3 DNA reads TGTGCCAGCTCAGGACAGGGCGAAGCTTTCTTT. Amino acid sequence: CASSGQGEAFF.

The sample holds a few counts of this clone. The CDR3 spells CASSLGGTDEQYF. CDR3 coding DNA: TGTGCCAGCAGCTTGGGCGGGACAGACGAGCAGTACTTC. The V and J genes are TRBV5-6 and TRBJ2-7, with D possibly TRBD1 on 7 matching bases. There are 13 residues in the CDR3. With 0 bases removed from V and 5 bases from J, the gap between germline ends came to 9 bases. CDR1 is SGHDT, CDR2 YYEEEE, per germline.

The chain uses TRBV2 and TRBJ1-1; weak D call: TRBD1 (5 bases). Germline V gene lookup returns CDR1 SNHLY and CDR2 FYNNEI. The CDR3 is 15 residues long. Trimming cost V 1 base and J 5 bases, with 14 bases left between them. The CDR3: CASSEGSQGWTEAFF. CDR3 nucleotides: TGTGCCAGCAGTGAAGGGTCTCAGGGATGGACTGAAGCTTTCTTT.

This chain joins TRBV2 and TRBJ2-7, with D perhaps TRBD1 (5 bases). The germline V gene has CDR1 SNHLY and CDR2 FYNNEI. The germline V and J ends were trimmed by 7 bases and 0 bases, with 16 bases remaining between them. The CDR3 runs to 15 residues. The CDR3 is CASIGWTSSSYEQYF. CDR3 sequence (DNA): TGTGCCAGCATTGGTTGGACAAGTTCCTCCTACGAGCAGTACTTC.

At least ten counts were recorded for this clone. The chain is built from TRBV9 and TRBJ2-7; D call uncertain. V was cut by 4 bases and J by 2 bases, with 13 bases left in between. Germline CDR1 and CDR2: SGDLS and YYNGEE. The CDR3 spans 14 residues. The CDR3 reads CASSIDPVPYEQYF. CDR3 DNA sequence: TGTGCCAGCAGCATAGACCCGGTCCCCTACGAGCAGTACTTC.

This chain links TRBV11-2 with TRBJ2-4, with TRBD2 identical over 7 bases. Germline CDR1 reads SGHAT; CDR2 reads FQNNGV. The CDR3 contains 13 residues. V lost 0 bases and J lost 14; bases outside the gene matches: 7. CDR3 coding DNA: TGTGCCAGCAGCTTAGAGCGGGAGCGATATGAGTACTTC. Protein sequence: CASSLERERYEYF.

CDR3 sequence: CASSFGSYEQYF. CDR3 sequence (DNA): TGTGCCAGCAGTTTCGGGTCCTACGAGCAGTACTTC. This chain joins TRBV28 and TRBJ2-7; D is undetermined. This CDR3 region has 12 residues. The germline V and J ends were trimmed by 3 bases and 1 base, with 4 bases remaining between them. CDR1 and CDR2 from the germline V gene are MDHEN and SYDVKM.

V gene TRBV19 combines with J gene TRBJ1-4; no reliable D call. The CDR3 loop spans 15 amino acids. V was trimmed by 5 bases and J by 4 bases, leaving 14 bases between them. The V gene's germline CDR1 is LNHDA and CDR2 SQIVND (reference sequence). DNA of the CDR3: TGTGCCAGTAGTCTGTGGACGGGGATTAATGAAAAACTGTTTTTT. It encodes CASSLWTGINEKLFF. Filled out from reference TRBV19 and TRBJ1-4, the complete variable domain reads DGGITQSPKYLFRKEGQNVTLSCEQNLNHDAMYWYRQDPGQGLRLIYYSQIVNDFQKGDIAEGYSVSREKKESFPLTVTSAQKNPTAFYLCASSLWTGINEKLFFGSGTQLSVL.

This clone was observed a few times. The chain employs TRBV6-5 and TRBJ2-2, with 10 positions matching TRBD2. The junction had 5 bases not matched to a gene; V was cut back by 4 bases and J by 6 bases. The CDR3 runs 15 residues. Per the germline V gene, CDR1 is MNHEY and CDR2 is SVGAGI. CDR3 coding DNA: TGTGCCAGCAGTTTACTAGCGGGAACGGCCGGGGAGCTGTTTTTT. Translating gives CASSLLAGTAGELFF.

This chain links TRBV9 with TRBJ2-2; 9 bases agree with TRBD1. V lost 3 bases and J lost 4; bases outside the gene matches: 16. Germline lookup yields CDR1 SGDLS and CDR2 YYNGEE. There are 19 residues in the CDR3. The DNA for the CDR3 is TGTGCCAGCAGCGCCTCCGGGACAGGGCAAAACAAAGGCACCGGGGAGCTGTTTTTT. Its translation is CASSASGTGQNKGTGELFF.

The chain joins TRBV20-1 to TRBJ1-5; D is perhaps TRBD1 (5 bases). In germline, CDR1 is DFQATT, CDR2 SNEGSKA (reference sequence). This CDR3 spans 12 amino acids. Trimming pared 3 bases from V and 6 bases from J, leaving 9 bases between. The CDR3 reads CSASRGFQPQHF. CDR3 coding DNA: TGCAGTGCTAGTCGGGGGTTTCAGCCCCAGCATTTT.

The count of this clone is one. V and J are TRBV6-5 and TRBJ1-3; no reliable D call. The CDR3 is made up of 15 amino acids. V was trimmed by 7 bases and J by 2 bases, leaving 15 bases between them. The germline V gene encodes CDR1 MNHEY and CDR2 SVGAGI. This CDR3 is CASKIQVEAGNTIYF. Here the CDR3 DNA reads TGTGCCAGCAAGATCCAAGTCGAGGCTGGAAACACCATATATTTT.

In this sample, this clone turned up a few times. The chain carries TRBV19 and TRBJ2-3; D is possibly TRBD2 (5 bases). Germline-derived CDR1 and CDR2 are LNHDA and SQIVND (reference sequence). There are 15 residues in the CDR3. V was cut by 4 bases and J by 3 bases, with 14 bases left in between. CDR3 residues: CASSTVEAVTDTQYF. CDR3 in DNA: TGTGCCAGTAGTACTGTAGAAGCGGTGACAGATACGCAGTATTTT.